A single sample is the source of the 32 T cell receptor beta chains below, sequenced in a study of shared clonotypes between healthy human individuals. TCRdb's table, derived via immunoSEQ multiplex PCR, lists solely in-frame clones and lacks some. Among around 2.5 million clones, roughly 93% were seen once, and the ten largest hold around 0.4%. The sequencing sample was made of naive CD4+ T cells from PBMCs. Subset meaning: CD45RA+ positively selected. The receptor source for this set is a man aged 18 to 29 in good health. Some clones in this sample may be carry-over from other donors' samples.

The chain joins TRBV19 to TRBJ1-2, with D perhaps TRBD1 (5 bases). This CDR3 is built from 14 residues. In germline, CDR1 is LNHDA, CDR2 SQIVND (reference sequence). Trimming cost V 7 bases and J 0 bases, with 12 bases left between them. The CDR3 reads CASKGMGANYGYTF. The CDR3 nucleotides are TGTGCCAGTAAGGGGATGGGTGCTAACTATGGCTACACCTTC.

This clone appeared once. This chain joins TRBV9 and TRBJ1-2; the D gene is possibly TRBD1 (5 bases). V was pared by 4 bases and J by 6 bases, with 19 bases between. Germline CDR1 SGDLS, CDR2 YYNGEE. The CDR3 extends over 15 amino acids. CDR3 residues: CASSIYRSPGNGYTF. CDR3 nucleotides: TGTGCCAGCAGCATTTACAGGAGCCCGGGGAATGGCTACACCTTC.

The chain carries TRBV28 and TRBJ2-1; the D gene is possibly TRBD1 (6 bases). This CDR3 region has 15 residues. Trimming shortened V by 6 bases and J by 1 base, and 13 bases separated the two germline ends. Germline-derived CDR1 and CDR2 are MDHEN and SYDVKM. The chain's CDR3 is CASRYQGFSYNEQFF. CDR3 nucleotides: TGTGCCAGCAGATATCAGGGGTTTTCCTACAATGAGCAGTTCTTC. The variable domain in full, completed from reference TRBV28 and TRBJ2-1, reads DVKVTQSSRYLVKRTGEKVFLECVQDMDHENMFWYRQDPGLGLRLIYFSYDVKMKEKGDIPEGYSVSREKKERFSLILESASTNQTSMYLCASRYQGFSYNEQFFGPGTRLTVL.

The chain's CDR3 is CASSFQGTGQSTGELFF. DNA of the CDR3: TGTGCCAGCAGTTTCCAGGGTACCGGGCAAAGCACCGGGGAGCTGTTTTTT. The V gene is TRBV28, the J gene TRBJ2-2; the D gene is possibly TRBD1 (5 bases). This CDR3 has 17 residues. The V and J ends lost 3 bases and 4 bases respectively, with 18 bases between them. Germline CDR1 and CDR2: MDHEN and SYDVKM.

About this clone: The same CDR3 is also encoded by other DNA sequences in this sample. The rearrangement links TRBV5-1 to TRBJ2-5; D gene unclear. Germline lookup yields CDR1 SGHRS and CDR2 YFSETQ. The V end lost 2 bases, the J end lost 5 bases, and 4 bases lay between the germline ends. CDR3 length: 11 amino acids. CDR3 in DNA: TGCGCCAGCAGCTTCCTGGAGACCCAGTACTTC. Translating gives CASSFLETQYF.

This clone was observed once. The chain carries TRBV30 and TRBJ2-7; D may be TRBD1 or TRBD2 (5 bases each). This CDR3 has 14 amino acids. Germline V gives CDR1 GTSNPN, CDR2 SVGIG (reference sequence). V was cut by 4 bases and J by 0 bases, with 13 bases left in between. In DNA form, the CDR3 reads TGTGCCTGGACGGAGGCAGGGAGCTCCTACGAGCAGTACTTC. It specifies CAWTEAGSSYEQYF.

The genes are TRBV19 and TRBJ2-7; 7 bases match TRBD1. CDR1 is LNHDA, CDR2 SQIVND, per germline (reference sequence). V shed 4 bases and J 1 base; nucleotides not matched to a gene: 7. This CDR3 contains 15 residues. The chain's CDR3 is CASSTGTAKSYEQYF. DNA for the CDR3: TGTGCCAGTAGTACCGGGACAGCAAAGTCCTACGAGCAGTACTTC.

The chain uses TRBV29-1 and TRBJ2-7; 7 bases match TRBD1. V was pared by 6 bases and J by 2 bases, with 7 bases of the junction left unmatched. CDR3 length equals 13 residues. CDR1 and CDR2 from the germline V gene are SQVTM and ANQGSEA. For the CDR3, the DNA is TGCAGCGTCTCCCGGGACAGCGCCTACGAGCAGTACTTC. As protein: CSVSRDSAYEQYF.

CDR3 residues: CASSLTPGLSSTEAFF. In nucleotides, the CDR3 is TGTGCCAGCAGCTTAACACCGGGCCTTTCTTCCACTGAAGCTTTCTTT. The chain carries TRBV5-6 and TRBJ1-1; D gene ambiguous. Trimming left V 2 bases short and J 4 bases short, with 18 bases between. Germline V gives CDR1 SGHDT, CDR2 YYEEEE. The CDR3 covers 16 residues. Looking up the rest from reference TRBV5-6 and TRBJ1-1 gives the full variable domain: DAGVTQSPTHLIKTRGQQVTLRCSPKSGHDTVSWYQQALGQGPQFIFQYYEEEERQRGNFPDRFSGHQFPNYSSELNVNALLLGDSALYLCASSLTPGLSSTEAFFGQGTRLTVV.

The chain employs TRBV7-3 and TRBJ2-2; no firm D call. Germline V gene lookup returns CDR1 SGHTA and CDR2 FQGTGA. V lost 3 bases and J 8 bases, leaving 7 bases between the germline ends. The CDR3 spans 12 residues. CDR3 region: CASSFRGGELFF. DNA of the CDR3: TGTGCCAGCAGCTTCCGAGGAGGGGAGCTGTTTTTT.

The chain employs TRBV19 and TRBJ1-5; tentative D call: TRBD1 (5 bases). CDR1 LNHDA and CDR2 SQIVND come from the germline V gene (reference sequence). The V and J ends lost 9 bases and 6 bases respectively, with 18 bases between them. This CDR3 is built from 14 residues. CDR3 region: CASSHDSGFQPQHF. The CDR3 DNA follows: TGTGCCAGCAGCCACGATTCAGGGTTTCAGCCCCAGCATTTT.

The genes are TRBV11-1 and TRBJ2-1; 11 nucleotides agree with TRBD2. This CDR3 has 17 amino acids. With 3 bases clipped from V and 9 bases from J, the junction kept 13 bases outside the gene matches. Germline-derived CDR1 and CDR2 are SGHAT and FQDESV (reference sequence). For the CDR3, the DNA is TGTGCCAGCAGCTTTCAATTAGCGGGAGGGTTGATAGGTGAGCAGTTCTTC. Protein product: CASSFQLAGGLIGEQFF.

The rearrangement links TRBV27 to TRBJ2-5, with TRBD2 identical over 7 bases. Germline lookup yields CDR1 MNHEY and CDR2 SMNVEV (reference sequence). The CDR3 sequence is 13 residues long. V shed 6 bases and J 4 bases; nucleotides not matched to a gene: 5. The CDR3 loop reads CASSPGRPETQYF. In DNA form, the CDR3 reads TGTGCCAGCAGCCCCGGGAGGCCAGAGACCCAGTACTTC.

The V and J genes are TRBV2 and TRBJ2-7; D gene uncertain. V was clipped by 10 bases and J by 5 bases, with 12 bases between them. The CDR3 has 11 residues. CDR1 and CDR2 from the germline V gene are SNHLY and FYNNEI. Written as DNA, the CDR3 is TGTGCCAAGCAACGAGCCCACGAGCAGTACTTC. Translated: CAKQRAHEQYF.

The genes are TRBV4-3 and TRBJ1-1; tentatively, D is TRBD1 (5 bases). V lost 3 bases, J lost 1 base, and 9 bases lay in between. In germline, CDR1 is LGHNA, CDR2 YSLEER. The CDR3 has 14 residues. In nucleotides, the CDR3 is TGCGCCAGCAGCCAGTCAGGGAAGAACACTGAAGCTTTCTTT. Translated, it gives CASSQSGKNTEAFF.

This clone was counted between two and nine times. The junction and the germline gene differ at one end; a read error may be behind it. The V call is TRBV5-8, the J call TRBJ1-5, with TRBD1 identical over 9 bases. The CDR3 totals 13 residues. Germline lookup yields CDR1 SGHTS and CDR2 YDEGEE. The CDR3 region is CASRLGQGGPQHF. CDR3 DNA: TGTGCCAGCAGATTGGGACAGGGTGGACCCCAGCATTTT.

V usage is TRBV6-1 and J usage is TRBJ2-6, with D possibly TRBD1 on 6 matching bases. This CDR3 contains 15 residues. Per the germline V gene, CDR1 is MNHNS and CDR2 is SASEGT. With 6 bases removed from V and 2 bases from J, the gap between germline ends came to 11 bases. The CDR3 nucleotides read TGTGCCAGCAGGCAAACAGGGACTGGGGCCAACGTCCTGACTTTC. Amino acids: CASRQTGTGANVLTF.

The chain recombines TRBV18 with TRBJ2-7; D is unresolved. Trimming took off 3 bases at V and 7 bases at J, with 10 bases between the two ends. This CDR3 is 12 amino acids long. CDR1 and CDR2 from the germline V gene are KGHSH and LQKENI. The CDR3 DNA is TGTGCCAGCTCACCCACACCGGAAGAGCAGTACTTC. This gives the protein CASSPTPEEQYF.

The chain has TRBV19 and TRBJ2-7, with 7 bases fitting TRBD1. The J segment lost 5 bases and the V segment lost 6 bases, leaving 13 bases of the junction unmatched. This CDR3 spans 15 amino acids. From germline, CDR1 is LNHDA and CDR2 SQIVND (reference sequence). For the CDR3, the DNA is TGTGCCAGTAGCGTCTCCGGGACAGAGTATCACGAGCAGTACTTC. This encodes CASSVSGTEYHEQYF.

The rearrangement joins TRBV27 to TRBJ2-3; TRBD1 matches at 8 bases. Germline lookup yields CDR1 MNHEY and CDR2 SMNVEV (reference sequence). This CDR3 region has 15 residues. The V gene end was trimmed by 6 bases and the J gene end by 5 bases; junction bases not matched to a gene: 10. CDR3 in DNA: TGTGCCAGCAGCGGTCTTGGACAGGGAGGAGATACGCAGTATTTT. This codes for CASSGLGQGGDTQYF.

The chain carries TRBV28 and TRBJ2-1, with D unclear. Germline assignment: CDR1 MDHEN and CDR2 SYDVKM. The CDR3 has 12 amino acids. Between the trimmed V and J ends, which lost 5 bases and 9 bases, there was a span of 11 bases. The CDR3 protein is CASSTYTGEQFF. The CDR3 DNA reads as TGTGCCAGCAGTACTTACACGGGTGAGCAGTTCTTC.

This chain uses TRBV9 with TRBJ2-1; D is unclear. V was shortened by 3 bases and J by 0 bases, with 10 bases between the two germline ends. The V gene's germline CDR1 is SGDLS and CDR2 YYNGEE. This CDR3 has 15 amino acids. The CDR3 is CASSGDPHSYNEQFF. The CDR3 DNA follows: TGTGCCAGCAGCGGCGACCCGCACTCCTACAATGAGCAGTTCTTC.

The CDR3 region has the DNA TGTGCCAGCAGCTTAGGTCCAGATTACAATGAGCAGTTCTTC. This gives the protein CASSLGPDYNEQFF. The chain uses TRBV7-2 and TRBJ2-1; no clear D gene. With 1 base removed from V and 4 bases from J, the gap between germline ends came to 8 bases. This CDR3 contains 14 residues. Per germline, CDR1 SGHTA and CDR2 FQGNSA.

The V and J genes are TRBV6-5 and TRBJ2-7; tentatively, D is TRBD1 or TRBD2 (6 bases each). Germline CDR1 MNHEY, CDR2 SVGAGI. V lost 7 bases to trimming and J lost 1 base, with 14 bases between them. The CDR3 spans 14 residues. Here the CDR3 DNA reads TGTGCCAGCAAGAGGGGGGCGGTGTCCTACGAGCAGTACTTC. It specifies CASKRGAVSYEQYF.

This chain joins TRBV2 and TRBJ2-5; D may correspond to TRBD1 or TRBD2 (5 bases each). The germline V gene encodes CDR1 SNHLY and CDR2 FYNNEI. Trimming took off 10 bases at V and 0 bases at J, with 9 bases between the two ends. CDR3 length: 12 residues. CDR3 amino acids: CATGRNQETQYF. CDR3 coding DNA: TGTGCCACGGGACGGAACCAAGAGACCCAGTACTTC.

The gene calls are TRBV5-1 and TRBJ2-3; 11 bases fit TRBD2. The CDR3 totals 16 residues. J was trimmed by 0 bases and V by 4 bases; bases with no gene match: 4. Germline CDR1 reads SGHRS; CDR2 reads YFSETQ. CDR3 region: CASSQTSGTSTDTQYF. In nucleotides, the CDR3 is TGCGCCAGCAGCCAGACTAGCGGGACTAGCACAGATACGCAGTATTTT.

The genes are TRBV5-1 and TRBJ1-4, with no clear D. Between the trimmed V and J ends, which lost 1 base and 8 bases, there was a span of 15 bases. CDR3 length equals 15 residues. Germline CDR1 is SGHRS and CDR2 is YFSETQ. The CDR3: CASSLFGQLLEKLFF. The CDR3 nucleotides are TGCGCCAGCAGCTTGTTCGGGCAGCTGCTAGAAAAACTGTTTTTT. The full variable domain, completed using reference TRBV5-1 and TRBJ1-4, is KAGVTQTPRYLIKTRGQQVTLSCSPISGHRSVSWYQQTPGQGLQFLFEYFSETQRNKGNFPGRFSGRQFSNSRSEMNVSTLELGDSALYLCASSLFGQLLEKLFFGSGTQLSVL.

This rearrangement joins TRBV19 to TRBJ2-2; tentative D call: TRBD2 (6 bases). CDR3 length: 16 residues. CDR1 LNHDA and CDR2 SQIVND come from the germline V gene (reference sequence). With 3 bases removed from V and 0 bases from J, the gap between germline ends came to 11 bases. The CDR3 DNA is TGTGCCAGTAGTATCCCTAGCGCGGCGAACACCGGGGAGCTGTTTTTT. It is translated as CASSIPSAANTGELFF.

The rearrangement uses TRBV6-6 and TRBJ2-2, with 9 nucleotides matching TRBD1. Germline V CDR1 and CDR2: MNHNY, SVGAGI (reference sequence). V lost 1 base, J lost 4 bases, and 1 base stayed unmatched. The CDR3 consists of 15 residues. CDR3 region: CASSYYRGLTGELFF. The CDR3 region has the DNA TGTGCCAGCAGTTACTACAGGGGGCTCACCGGGGAGCTGTTTTTT.

The J gene is TRBJ2-1, the V gene TRBV28, with 9 bases matching TRBD1. Trimming at V came to 5 bases and at J to 4 bases, leaving 9 bases not matched to a gene. From germline, CDR1 is MDHEN and CDR2 SYDVKM. This CDR3 region has 16 residues. The CDR3: CASSPSPGQGYNEQFF. The CDR3 DNA follows: TGTGCCAGCAGTCCTAGTCCGGGACAGGGATACAATGAGCAGTTCTTC.

V is TRBV7-9 and J is TRBJ2-1, with 8 bases fitting TRBD1. V was pared by 5 bases and J by 2 bases, with 2 bases of the junction left unmatched. CDR1 is SEHNR and CDR2 is FQNEAQ in the germline V gene (reference sequence). This CDR3 spans 14 amino acids. DNA for the CDR3: TGTGCCAGCAGCCCCAGGGGGCCCTACAATGAGCAGTTCTTC. Its translation: CASSPRGPYNEQFF.

The rearrangement joins TRBV28 to TRBJ1-1; D might be TRBD1 (5 bases). Germline CDR1 reads MDHEN; CDR2 reads SYDVKM. This CDR3 region has 15 residues. V shed 6 bases and J shed 1 base, with 15 bases lying between them. The CDR3, as DNA: TGTGCCAGCAGGTCTCCGGGACTCCCGAACACTGAAGCTTTCTTT. Protein sequence: CASRSPGLPNTEAFF.